Below are 2 T cell receptor beta chains sequenced from a single sample in a study of OX40 agonist ivuxolimab in advanced cancers. The library was obtained by the immunoSEQ multiplex PCR assay. Entries here come from immuneACCESS through TCRdb and include only in-frame sequences with V and J called. Some clones fail to appear in such tables; in the studies checked, an unresolved V gene covers under half of the shortfall, and the cause of the remainder is unknown. The sample table shows 14,000 or so clones, and approximately 95% are seen once. Of the sample, approximately 23% falls within the top ten clones. The specimen comprised CD4+ or CD8+ T cells sorted from blood, sampled in a trial of the OX40 agonist ivuxolimab. All receptors come from an adult with an advanced solid tumor such as melanoma, head and neck, liver or kidney cancer.

The chain has TRBV6-1 and TRBJ1-1, with D hard to call. This CDR3 contains 13 residues. V lost 5 bases and J lost 1, with 8 bases in between. The germline V gene has CDR1 MNHNS and CDR2 SASEGT. In DNA, the CDR3 is TGTGCCAGCAGTCTAACACAGAACACTGAAGCTTTCTTT. This gives the protein CASSLTQNTEAFF.

The V call is TRBV19, the J call TRBJ2-1, with D uncertain. The CDR3 length is 13 residues. V lost 4 bases, J lost 6 bases, and 10 bases lay in between. Germline CDR1 is LNHDA and CDR2 is SQIVND (reference sequence). CDR3 coding DNA: TGTGCCAGTAGTACCCCGATCGTCAATGAGCAGTTCTTC. It specifies CASSTPIVNEQFF.